This T cell receptor (beta chain) derives from a study of control samples from healthy donors and cancer patients. From germline, CDR1 is MGHDK and CDR2 SYGVNS. The CDR3 runs to 16 residues. Deletions cut 5 bases from V and 7 bases from J, with 20 bases between. Libraries were prepared by immunoSEQ multiplex PCR; TCRdb keeps only in-frame clonotypes and omits some of them. The sample holds some 130,000 clones, over 85% seen once. The genes are TRBV25-1 and TRBJ1-4; D is perhaps TRBD1 (6 bases). Sequenced sample: blood. The receptor was isolated from a young man in good health. DNA for the CDR3: TGTGCCAGCAGTCCCAGGGGAGGGAGATTCGGTGAAAAACTGTTTTTT. Translating it yields CASSPRGGRFGEKLFF.